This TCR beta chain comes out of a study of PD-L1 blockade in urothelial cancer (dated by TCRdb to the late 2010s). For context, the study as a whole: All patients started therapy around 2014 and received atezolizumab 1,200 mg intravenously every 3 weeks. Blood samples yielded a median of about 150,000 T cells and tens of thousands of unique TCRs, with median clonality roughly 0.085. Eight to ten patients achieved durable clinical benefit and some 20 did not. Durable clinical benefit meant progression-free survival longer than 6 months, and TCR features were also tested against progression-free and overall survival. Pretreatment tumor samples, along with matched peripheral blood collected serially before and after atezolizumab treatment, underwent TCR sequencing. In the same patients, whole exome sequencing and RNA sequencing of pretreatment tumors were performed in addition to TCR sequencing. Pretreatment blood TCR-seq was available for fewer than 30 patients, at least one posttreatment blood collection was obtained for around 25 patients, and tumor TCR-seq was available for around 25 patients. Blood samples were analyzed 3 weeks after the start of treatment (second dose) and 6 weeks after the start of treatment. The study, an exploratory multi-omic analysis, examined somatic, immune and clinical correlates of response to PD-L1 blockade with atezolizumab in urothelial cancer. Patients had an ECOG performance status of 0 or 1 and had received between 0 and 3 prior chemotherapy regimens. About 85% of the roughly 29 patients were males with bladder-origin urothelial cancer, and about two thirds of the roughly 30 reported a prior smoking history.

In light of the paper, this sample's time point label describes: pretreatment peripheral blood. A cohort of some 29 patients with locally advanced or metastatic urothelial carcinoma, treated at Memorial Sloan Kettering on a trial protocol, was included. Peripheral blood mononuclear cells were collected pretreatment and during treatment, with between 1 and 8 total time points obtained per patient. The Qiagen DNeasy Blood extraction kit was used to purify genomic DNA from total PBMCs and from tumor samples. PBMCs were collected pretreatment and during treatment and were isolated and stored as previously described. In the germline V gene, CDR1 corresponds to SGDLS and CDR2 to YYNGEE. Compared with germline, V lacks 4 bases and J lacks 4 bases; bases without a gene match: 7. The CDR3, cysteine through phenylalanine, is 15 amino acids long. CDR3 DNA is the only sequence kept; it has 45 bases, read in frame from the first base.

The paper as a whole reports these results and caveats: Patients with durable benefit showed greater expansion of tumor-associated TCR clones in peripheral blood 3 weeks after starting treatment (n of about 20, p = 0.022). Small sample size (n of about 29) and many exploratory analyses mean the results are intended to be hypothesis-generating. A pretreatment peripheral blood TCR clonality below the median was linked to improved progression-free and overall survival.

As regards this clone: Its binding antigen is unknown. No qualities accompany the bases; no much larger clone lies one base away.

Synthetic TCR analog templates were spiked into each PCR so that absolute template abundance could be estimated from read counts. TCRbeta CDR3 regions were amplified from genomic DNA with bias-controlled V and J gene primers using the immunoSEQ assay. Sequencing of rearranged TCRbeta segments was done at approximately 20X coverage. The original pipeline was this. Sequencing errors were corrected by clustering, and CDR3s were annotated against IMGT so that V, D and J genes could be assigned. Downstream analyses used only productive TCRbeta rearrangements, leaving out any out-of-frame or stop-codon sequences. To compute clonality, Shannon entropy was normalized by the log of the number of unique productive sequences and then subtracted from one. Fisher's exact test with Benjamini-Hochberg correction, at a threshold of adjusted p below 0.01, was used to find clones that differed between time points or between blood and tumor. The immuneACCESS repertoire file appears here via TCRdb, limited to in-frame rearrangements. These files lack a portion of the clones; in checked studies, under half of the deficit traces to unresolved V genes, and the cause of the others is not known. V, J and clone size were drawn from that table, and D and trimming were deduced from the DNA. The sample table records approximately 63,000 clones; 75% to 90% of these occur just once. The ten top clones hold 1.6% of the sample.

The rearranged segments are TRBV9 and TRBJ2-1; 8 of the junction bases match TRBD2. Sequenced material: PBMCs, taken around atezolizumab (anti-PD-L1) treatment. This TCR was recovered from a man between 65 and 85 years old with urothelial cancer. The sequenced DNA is TGTGCCAGCAGCCCCGGCAGCGGGGGTTACAATGAGCAGTTCTTC. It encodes CASSPGSGGYNEQFF.